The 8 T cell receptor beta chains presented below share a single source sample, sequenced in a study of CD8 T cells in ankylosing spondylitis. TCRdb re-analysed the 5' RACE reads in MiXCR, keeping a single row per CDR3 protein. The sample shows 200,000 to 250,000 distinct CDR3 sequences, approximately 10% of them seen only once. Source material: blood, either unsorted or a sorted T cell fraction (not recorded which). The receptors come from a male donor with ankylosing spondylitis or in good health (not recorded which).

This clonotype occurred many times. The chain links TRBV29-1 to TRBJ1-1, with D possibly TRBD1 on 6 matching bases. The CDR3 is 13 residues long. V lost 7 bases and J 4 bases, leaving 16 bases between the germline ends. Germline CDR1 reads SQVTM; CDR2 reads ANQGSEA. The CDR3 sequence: CSADQGGITEAFF. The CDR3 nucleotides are TGCAGCGCTGATCAAGGGGGGATCACTGAAGCTTTCTTT.

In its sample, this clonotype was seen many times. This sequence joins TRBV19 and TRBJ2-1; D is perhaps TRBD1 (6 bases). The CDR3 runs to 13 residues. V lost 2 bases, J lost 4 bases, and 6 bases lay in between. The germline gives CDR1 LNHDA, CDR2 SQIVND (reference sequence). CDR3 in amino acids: CASSIQGYNEQFF. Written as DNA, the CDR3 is TGTGCCAGTAGTATACAGGGGTACAATGAGCAGTTCTTC.

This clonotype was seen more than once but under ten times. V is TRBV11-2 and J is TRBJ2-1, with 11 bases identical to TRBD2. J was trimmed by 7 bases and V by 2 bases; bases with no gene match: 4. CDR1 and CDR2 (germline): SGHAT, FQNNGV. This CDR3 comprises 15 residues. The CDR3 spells CASSLLAGGGNEQFF. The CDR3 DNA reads TGTGCCAGCAGCTTACTAGCGGGGGGCGGGAATGAGCAGTTCTTC.

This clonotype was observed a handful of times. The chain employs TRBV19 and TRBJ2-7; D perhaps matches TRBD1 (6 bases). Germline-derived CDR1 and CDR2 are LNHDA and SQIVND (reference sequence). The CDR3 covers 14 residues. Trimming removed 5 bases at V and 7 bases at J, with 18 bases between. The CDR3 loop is CASSHQGNEGEQYF. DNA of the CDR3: TGTGCCAGTAGTCACCAGGGGAACGAAGGTGAGCAGTACTTC.

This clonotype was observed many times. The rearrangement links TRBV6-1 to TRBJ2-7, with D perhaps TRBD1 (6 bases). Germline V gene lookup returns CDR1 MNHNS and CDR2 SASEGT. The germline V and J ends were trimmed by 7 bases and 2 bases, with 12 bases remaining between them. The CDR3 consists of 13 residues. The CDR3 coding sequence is TGTGCCAGCAAACACAGGGACCCCTACGAGCAGTACTTC. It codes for CASKHRDPYEQYF.

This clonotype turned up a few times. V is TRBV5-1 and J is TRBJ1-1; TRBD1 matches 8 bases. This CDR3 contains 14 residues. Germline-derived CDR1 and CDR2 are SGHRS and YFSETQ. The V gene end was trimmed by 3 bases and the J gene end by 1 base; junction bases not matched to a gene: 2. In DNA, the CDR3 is TGCGCCAGCAGCTGGGACAGGTCGAACACTGAAGCTTTCTTT. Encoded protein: CASSWDRSNTEAFF.

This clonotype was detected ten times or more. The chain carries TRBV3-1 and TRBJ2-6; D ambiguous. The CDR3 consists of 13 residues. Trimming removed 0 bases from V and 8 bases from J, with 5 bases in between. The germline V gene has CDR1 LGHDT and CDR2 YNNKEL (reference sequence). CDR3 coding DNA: TGTGCCAGCAGCCAAGAAGGACCCAACGTCCTGACTTTC. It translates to CASSQEGPNVLTF.

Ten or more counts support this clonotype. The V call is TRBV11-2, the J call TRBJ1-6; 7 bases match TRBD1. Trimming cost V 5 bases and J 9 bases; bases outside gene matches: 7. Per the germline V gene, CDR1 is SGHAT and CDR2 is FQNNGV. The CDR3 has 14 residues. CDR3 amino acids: CASSVDRVGSPLHF. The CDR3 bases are TGTGCCAGCAGCGTTGACAGGGTTGGTTCACCCCTCCACTTT.